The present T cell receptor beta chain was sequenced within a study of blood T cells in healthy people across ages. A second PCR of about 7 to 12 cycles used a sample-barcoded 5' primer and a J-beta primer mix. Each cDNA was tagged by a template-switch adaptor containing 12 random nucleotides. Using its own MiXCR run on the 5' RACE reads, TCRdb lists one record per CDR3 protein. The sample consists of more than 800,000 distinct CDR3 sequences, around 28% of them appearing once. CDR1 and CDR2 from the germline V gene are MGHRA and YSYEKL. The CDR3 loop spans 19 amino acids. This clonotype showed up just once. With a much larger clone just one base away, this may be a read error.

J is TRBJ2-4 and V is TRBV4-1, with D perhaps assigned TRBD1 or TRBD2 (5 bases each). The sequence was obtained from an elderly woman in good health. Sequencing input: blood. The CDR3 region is CASSQGAVPGRLAKDIQYF. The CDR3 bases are TGCGCCAGCAGCCAAGGAGCAGTTCCGGGACGATTAGCCAAAGACATTCAGTACTTC.